The 24 T cell receptor beta chains given below trace back to one sample, sequenced in a study of vaccination and CD4 T cells after COVID-19. Antigen specificity for these receptors is unknown. As to treatment: roughly nine-day PBMC culture with coronavirus spike peptide pools or control peptides (ViraFEST assay). CD4+ T cells that came from the unexposed donor were collected before the COVID-19 pandemic (2011-2018). Oncomine TCR Beta short-read sequencing was applied to DNA from cultured CD4+ T cells. TCRdb used MiXCR to reprocess the PCR reads, holding one entry per CDR3 protein. Of 6,500 or so distinct CDR3 sequences in the sample, approximately 59% are singletons; the top ten hold roughly 27%. Sequencing used CD4+ T cells from blood, cultured in vitro. These receptors all stem from a human donor in good health.

The chain carries TRBV14 and TRBJ1-2; no clear D. CDR3 length equals 12 residues. Between the trimmed V and J ends, which lost 10 bases and 6 bases, there was a span of 15 bases. Germline values: CDR1 SGHDN, CDR2 FVKESK. In nucleotides, the CDR3 is TGTGCCATCGGTCGCAGGAGGGATGGCTACACCTTC. Translated: CAIGRRRDGYTF.

This clonotype was detected only once. This chain connects TRBV14 to TRBJ1-1, with 7 bases that match TRBD1. Germline V gives CDR1 SGHDN, CDR2 FVKESK. The junction had 10 bases not matched to a gene; V was cut back by 1 base and J by 11 bases. CDR3 length: 14 amino acids. DNA for the CDR3: TGTGCCAGCAGCCAAGTCCAAGGGGGCATTGGGGCTTTCTTT. It codes for CASSQVQGGIGAFF.

The V call is TRBV18, the J call TRBJ2-6; D not resolved. CDR1 is KGHSH, CDR2 LQKENI, per germline. The CDR3 consists of 13 residues. Trimming removed 6 bases from V and 2 bases from J, with 5 bases in between. This chain's CDR3 is CASSPAGANVLTF. Here the CDR3 DNA reads TGTGCCAGCTCCCCAGCTGGGGCCAACGTCCTGACTTTC.

This clonotype was counted only a few times. This chain uses TRBV5-1 with TRBJ2-4, with unresolved D. This CDR3 contains 15 residues. Trimming left V 0 bases short and J 6 bases short, with 13 bases between. CDR1 and CDR2 (germline): SGHRS, YFSETQ. The CDR3 DNA reads as TGCGCCAGCAGCTTGGCCCCAGCCCTGACAAACATTCAGTACTTC. It translates to CASSLAPALTNIQYF.

J is TRBJ2-1 and V is TRBV19; tentatively, D is TRBD1 or TRBD2 (7 bases each). Germline assignment: CDR1 LNHDA and CDR2 SQIVND (reference sequence). This CDR3 is 13 amino acids long. The ends were cut back, 2 bases at V and 8 bases at J, with 10 bases in the middle. The CDR3 DNA reads as TGTGCCAGTAGTATACAGGGGGGGGATGAGCAGTTCTTC. This gives the protein CASSIQGGDEQFF.

V and J are TRBV20-1 and TRBJ1-3; D is unclear. The ends were cut back, 3 bases at V and 1 base at J, with 16 bases in the middle. Germline values: CDR1 DFQATT, CDR2 SNEGSKA (reference sequence). The CDR3 extends over 16 amino acids. The CDR3 spells CSASSASKISGNTIYF. CDR3 bases: TGCAGTGCTAGTTCAGCTTCTAAAATTTCTGGAAACACCATATATTTT.

This rearrangement joins TRBV19 to TRBJ2-5; TRBD1 matches 9 bases. The length of the CDR3 is 15 residues. The V and J ends lost 1 base and 4 bases, in that order; junction bases with no gene match: 4. Germline CDR1 and CDR2: LNHDA and SQIVND (reference sequence). The CDR3 sequence: CASSIATGGAETQYF. As DNA, the CDR3 is TGTGCCAGTAGTATAGCCACAGGGGGCGCAGAGACCCAGTACTTC.

The CDR3 sequence is CASSLARSYEQYF. The CDR3 DNA sequence: TGCGCCAGCAGCTTGGCTCGTTCCTACGAGCAGTACTTC. The chain is built from TRBV5-1 and TRBJ2-7; D gene ambiguous. Looked up from germline, CDR1 is SGHRS and CDR2 is YFSETQ. The V gene lost 0 bases and the J gene lost 1 base, with 5 bases spanning the gap. This CDR3 has 13 residues.

The J gene is TRBJ2-2, the V gene TRBV20-1, with a weak D call TRBD1 (5 bases). V was trimmed by 0 bases and J by 0 bases, leaving 11 bases between them. The CDR3 loop spans 16 amino acids. CDR1 and CDR2 from the germline V gene are DFQATT and SNEGSKA (reference sequence). CDR3 nucleotides: TGCAGTGCTAGAGATTCAGGCAGGGCGAACACCGGGGAGCTGTTTTTT. It specifies CSARDSGRANTGELFF.

The chain employs TRBV7-2 and TRBJ1-6; 7 bases are a match to TRBD1. Germline assignment: CDR1 SGHTA and CDR2 FQGNSA. The CDR3 has 17 amino acids. J lost 7 bases, V lost 2 bases, and 11 bases had no gene match. CDR3 amino acids: CASSLHPRQGRNSPLHF. The CDR3 DNA follows: TGTGCCAGCAGCTTACATCCCCGACAGGGACGAAATTCACCCCTCCACTTT.

This clonotype was found a few times. The genes are TRBV11-1 and TRBJ2-3; D is possibly TRBD2 (6 bases). This CDR3 region has 13 residues. V dropped 3 bases and J dropped 6 bases, with 10 bases sitting between them. From germline, CDR1 is SGHAT and CDR2 FQDESV (reference sequence). The CDR3 region has the DNA TGTGCCAGCAGCTTTGGAGGGATCGATACGCAGTATTTT. Protein product: CASSFGGIDTQYF.

The gene calls are TRBV6-1 and TRBJ1-6; weak D call: TRBD1 (5 bases). V was cut by 3 bases and J by 9 bases, with 12 bases left in between. CDR1 and CDR2 (germline): MNHNS, SASEGT. The CDR3 has 14 amino acids. CDR3 protein: CASSERSGVSPLHF. The CDR3 DNA reads as TGTGCCAGCAGTGAGCGTTCGGGGGTTTCACCCCTCCACTTT.

This chain links TRBV24-1 with TRBJ2-1, with TRBD1 matching 9 bases. CDR3 length: 16 residues. Germline V gene data show CDR1 as KGHDR and CDR2 as SFDVKD. V was pared by 2 bases and J by 2 bases, with 3 bases of the junction left unmatched. The CDR3 loop is CATSDSGQGTYNEQFF. CDR3 nucleotides: TGTGCCACCAGTGATTCAGGACAGGGGACCTACAATGAGCAGTTCTTC.

The sample holds one count of this clonotype. This chain connects TRBV7-2 to TRBJ1-2; 7 nucleotides agree with TRBD1. The germline CDR1 and CDR2 sequences are SGHTA and FQGNSA. This CDR3 has 15 residues. With V trimmed by 1 base and J by 8 bases, 10 bases remained unmatched. Here the CDR3 DNA reads TGTGCCAGCAGCTTAGATAGTCGACCCAGGGGGGGCTACACCTTC. Residues: CASSLDSRPRGGYTF. The complete variable domain, with remaining parts taken from reference TRBV7-2 and TRBJ1-2, reads GAGVSQSPSNKVTEKGKDVELRCDPISGHTALYWYRQSLGQGLEFLIYFQGNSAPDKSGLPSDRFSAERTGGSVSTLTIQRTQQEDSAVYLCASSLDSRPRGGYTFGSGTRLTVV.

There are a few counts of this clonotype. The CDR3 nucleotides read TGCAGTGTCGGGACCGGACTAGCGGGGGGGCCAACAGATACGCAGTATTTT. As protein: CSVGTGLAGGPTDTQYF. The chain has TRBV20-1 and TRBJ2-3; 15 bases agree with TRBD2. The CDR3 length is 17 residues. The V gene end was trimmed by 7 bases and the J gene end by 3 bases; junction bases not matched to a gene: 11. CDR1 and CDR2 from the germline V gene are DFQATT and SNEGSKA (reference sequence).

The chain couples TRBV18 to TRBJ2-5; D call uncertain. The CDR3 spans 13 residues. Trimming pared 5 bases from V and 4 bases from J, leaving 11 bases between. Germline values: CDR1 KGHSH, CDR2 LQKENI. In DNA, the CDR3 is TGTGCCAGCTCAGGTCTCAGAGGAGAGACCCAGTACTTC. It specifies CASSGLRGETQYF.

The chain uses TRBV7-2 and TRBJ1-5; maybe TRBD1 (6 bases). Germline V gives CDR1 SGHTA, CDR2 FQGNSA. The CDR3 is 15 residues long. Between the trimmed V and J ends, which lost 5 bases and 5 bases, there was a span of 16 bases. The CDR3 region is CASSEAFGGDQPQHF. In nucleotides, the CDR3 is TGTGCCAGCAGCGAAGCATTCGGGGGCGATCAGCCCCAGCATTTT.

DNA of the CDR3: TGTGCCAGTAAGGCGGGGCAAGCGAATCAGCCCCAGCATTTT. Its translation: CASKAGQANQPQHF. The V and J genes are TRBV19 and TRBJ1-5, with D maybe TRBD1 (5 bases). The CDR3 has 14 residues. The germline V gene encodes CDR1 LNHDA and CDR2 SQIVND (reference sequence). V was cut by 7 bases and J by 4 bases, with 14 bases left in between.

This clonotype is judged large. The chain has TRBV6-1 and TRBJ2-7; tentatively, D is TRBD2 (6 bases). The CDR3 totals 13 residues. Per germline, CDR1 MNHNS and CDR2 SASEGT. V lost 6 bases and J lost 3, with 12 bases in between. CDR3 DNA: TGTGCCAGCAGGCGGGACGGACTCTACGAGCAGTACTTC. It translates to CASRRDGLYEQYF.

This chain connects TRBV28 to TRBJ2-2; the D gene is possibly TRBD2 (6 bases). The germline gives CDR1 MDHEN, CDR2 SYDVKM. The CDR3 totals 14 residues. V was shortened by 4 bases and J by 7 bases, with 13 bases between the two germline ends. This chain's CDR3 is CASSSAGGGGELFF. DNA for the CDR3: TGTGCCAGCAGTTCCGCCGGGGGAGGCGGGGAGCTGTTTTTT.

V gene TRBV6-1 combines with J gene TRBJ1-1; the match to TRBD1 covers 9 bases. CDR1 and CDR2 (germline): MNHNS, SASEGT. The junction had 8 bases not matched to a gene; V was cut back by 5 bases and J by 4 bases. This CDR3 region has 15 residues. The CDR3 DNA follows: TGTGCCAGCAGTCGGGGACAGGGCGGCAGCACTGAAGCTTTCTTT. It yields the protein CASSRGQGGSTEAFF.

This clonotype was found once. V gene TRBV11-2 combines with J gene TRBJ2-1, with 9 bases lining up with TRBD1. V lost 4 bases to trimming and J lost 5 bases; unmatched junction nucleotides: 6. The CDR3 spans 15 residues. Germline CDR1 reads SGHAT; CDR2 reads FQNNGV. CDR3 sequence: CASSSYRGRDNEQFF. In DNA form, the CDR3 reads TGTGCCAGCAGCTCATACAGGGGGCGGGACAATGAGCAGTTCTTC.

The chain is built from TRBV27 and TRBJ2-3; D gene uncertain. The germline CDR1 and CDR2 sequences are MNHEY and SMNVEV (reference sequence). With 3 bases removed from V and 9 bases from J, the gap between germline ends came to 13 bases. The CDR3 has 13 residues. The CDR3 reads CASSFVLSTTQYF. The CDR3, as DNA: TGTGCCAGCAGTTTCGTGCTGTCCACCACGCAGTATTTT.

The gene calls are TRBV12-3 or TRBV12-4 and TRBJ1-5; no definite D call. This CDR3 contains 12 residues. V was trimmed by 7 bases and J by 2 bases, leaving 6 bases between them. CDR3 nucleotides: TGTGCCAGCAAATCCGGCAATCAGCCCCAGCATTTT. It translates to CASKSGNQPQHF.